The clone carrying this T cell receptor (beta chain) has a handful of counts. This record comes from a study of T cells after yellow fever vaccination. From the 5' RACE reads, TCRdb called clonotypes with MiXCR, one entry per CDR3 protein. The sample holds 200,000 to 250,000 distinct CDR3 sequences, about 3% seen once. The V and J ends lost 3 bases and 6 bases respectively, with 7 bases between them. Germline CDR1 reads KGHDR; CDR2 reads SFDVKD. The CDR3 runs to 13 residues. J is TRBJ2-2 and V is TRBV24-1, with no clear D. Material: CD4+ T cells sorted from PBMCs, obtained 10 days after the yellow fever booster vaccination. This clonotype was sampled from a man younger than 30 who received the YFV17D yellow fever vaccine. The chain's CDR3 is CATSDPGPGELFF. The CDR3 DNA follows: TGTGCCACCAGTGATCCCGGGCCCGGGGAGCTGTTTTTT.